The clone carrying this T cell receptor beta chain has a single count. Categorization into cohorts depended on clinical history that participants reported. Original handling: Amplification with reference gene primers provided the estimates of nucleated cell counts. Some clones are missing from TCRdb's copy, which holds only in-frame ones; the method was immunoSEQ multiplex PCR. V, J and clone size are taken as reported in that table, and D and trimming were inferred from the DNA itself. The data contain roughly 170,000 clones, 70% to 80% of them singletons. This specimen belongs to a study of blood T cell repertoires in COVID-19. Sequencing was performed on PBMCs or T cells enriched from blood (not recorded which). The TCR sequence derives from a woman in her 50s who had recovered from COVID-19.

CDR3: CSANRGGEAFF. CDR3 bases: TGCAGTGCCAACAGGGGAGGTGAAGCTTTCTTT. The V call is TRBV20-1, the J call TRBJ1-1, with TRBD1 identical over 7 bases. Germline V gene lookup returns CDR1 DFQATT and CDR2 SNEGSKA (reference sequence). V shed 6 bases, J shed 7 bases, and the junction held 5 bases outside the gene matches. This CDR3 is built from 11 residues.